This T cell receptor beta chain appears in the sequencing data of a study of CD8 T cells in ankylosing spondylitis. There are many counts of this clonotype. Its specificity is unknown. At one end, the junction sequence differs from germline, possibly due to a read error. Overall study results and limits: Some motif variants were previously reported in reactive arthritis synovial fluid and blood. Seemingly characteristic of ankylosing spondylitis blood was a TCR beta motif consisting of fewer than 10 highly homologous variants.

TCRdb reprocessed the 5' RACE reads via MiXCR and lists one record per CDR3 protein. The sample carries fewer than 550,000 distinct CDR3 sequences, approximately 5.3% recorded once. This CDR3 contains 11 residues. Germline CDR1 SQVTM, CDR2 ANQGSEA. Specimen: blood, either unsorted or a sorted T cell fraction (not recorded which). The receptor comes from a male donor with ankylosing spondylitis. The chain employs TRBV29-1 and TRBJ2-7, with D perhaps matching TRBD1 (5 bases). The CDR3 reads CSVEDSLEQYF. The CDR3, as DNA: TGCAGCGTGGAAGACAGTCTCGAGCAGTACTTC.